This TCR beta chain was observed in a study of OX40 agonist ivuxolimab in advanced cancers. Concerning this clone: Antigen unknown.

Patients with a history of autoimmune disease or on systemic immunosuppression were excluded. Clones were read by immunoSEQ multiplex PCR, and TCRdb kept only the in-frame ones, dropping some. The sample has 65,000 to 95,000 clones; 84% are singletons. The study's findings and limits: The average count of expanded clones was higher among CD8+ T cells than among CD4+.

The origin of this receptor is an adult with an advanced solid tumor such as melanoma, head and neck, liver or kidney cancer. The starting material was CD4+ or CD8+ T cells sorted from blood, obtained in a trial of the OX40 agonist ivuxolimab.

For the CDR3, the DNA is TGTGCCAGCAGCATCAGGATCCCAGATACGCAGTATTTT. As protein: CASSIRIPDTQYF. The chain joins TRBV5-4 to TRBJ2-3, with D unresolved. V was trimmed by 4 bases and J by 4 bases, leaving 10 bases between them. CDR1 SGHNT and CDR2 YYREEE come from the germline V gene (reference sequence). The CDR3 is 13 residues long. The full variable domain, with the rest looked up from reference TRBV5-4 and TRBJ2-3, is ETGVTQSPTHLIKTRGQQVTLRCSSQSGHNTVSWYQQALGQGPQFIFQYYREEENGRGNFPPRFSGLQFPNYSSELNVNALELDDSALYLCASSIRIPDTQYFGPGTRLTVL.